The 24 T cell receptor beta chains below all came from one sample that was sequenced in a study of blood T cells in healthy people across ages. Alongside a J-beta primer mix, a sample-barcoded 5' primer served in a second PCR lasting about 7 to 12 cycles. TCRdb re-called the 5' RACE reads through MiXCR, storing one row per CDR3 protein. This sample has around 990,000 distinct CDR3 sequences, with approximately 38% found just once. Sequencing was performed on blood. All receptors come from a man younger than 35 in good health.

As concerns this clonotype: This may be a read error, as it is one base from a much larger clone. The chain links TRBV6-6 to TRBJ2-4; D perhaps matches TRBD2 (6 bases). The J call could be wrong; TRBJ2-7 is a better fit for the DNA end. This CDR3 comprises 11 residues. Germline V gives CDR1 MNHNY, CDR2 SVGAGI (reference sequence). The DNA for the CDR3 is TGTGCCAGCAGGGGGGGCTACGAGCAGTACTTC. This gives the protein CASRGGYEQYF.

A few counts support this clonotype. The germline gene is not matched at one end of the junction; a read error may be the cause. The V and J genes are TRBV10-3 and TRBJ2-3; tentatively, D is TRBD1 (6 bases). CDR3 size: 15 residues. Germline CDR1 ENHRY, CDR2 SYGVKD. In DNA, the CDR3 is TGTGCCATCAGTAAGTCCGGGGACACCACAGATACGCAGTATTTT. This translates into CAISKSGDTTDTQYF.

This chain's CDR3 is CASSPIQMTEAFF. DNA for the CDR3: TGTGCCAGCTCACCAATCCAGATGACTGAAGCTTTCTTT. The V call is TRBV18, the J call TRBJ1-1; D remains unclear. The CDR3 has 13 residues. The germline CDR1 and CDR2 sequences are KGHSH and LQKENI. The V gene lost 2 bases and the J gene lost 5 bases, with 9 bases spanning the gap.

As DNA, the CDR3 is TGTGCCAGCAGTACTAGCGGGACCCAAGAGACCCAGTACTTC. Translated: CASSTSGTQETQYF. The chain carries TRBV6-2 or TRBV6-3 and TRBJ2-5; 10 bases agree with TRBD2. The V gene end was trimmed by 5 bases and the J gene end by 1 base; junction bases not matched to a gene: 1. Germline V gives CDR1 MNHEY, CDR2 SVGEGT. The CDR3 length is 14 residues.

This clonotype has just a few counts. The V gene is TRBV5-1, the J gene TRBJ2-7; 8 bases match TRBD1. Germline-derived CDR1 and CDR2 are SGHRS and YFSETQ. The CDR3 has 15 amino acids. The V gene end was trimmed by 4 bases and the J gene end by 5 bases; junction bases not matched to a gene: 11. In DNA form, the CDR3 reads TGCGCCAGCAGCGCTACAGGGACAGGCGTCCACGAGCAGTACTTC. Protein sequence: CASSATGTGVHEQYF.

The chain couples TRBV10-2 to TRBJ2-7; tentative D call: TRBD2 (5 bases). CDR1 and CDR2 (germline): WSHSY, SAAADI. The CDR3 sequence is 16 residues long. V lost 6 bases and J lost 1, with 19 bases in between. CDR3 residues: CASSYHSRTGSYEQYF. In DNA, the CDR3 is TGCGCCAGCAGCTACCACTCCCGGACTGGTTCCTACGAGCAGTACTTC.

The chain joins TRBV9 to TRBJ2-2; D remains unclear. CDR1 and CDR2 from the germline V gene are SGDLS and YYNGEE. V gave up 2 bases and J gave up 0 bases, with 5 bases separating them. The CDR3 is made up of 14 amino acids. The CDR3 DNA reads TGTGCCAGCAGCGTGAACGCGAACACCGGGGAGCTGTTTTTT. It specifies CASSVNANTGELFF.

This clonotype turned up a few times. This chain links TRBV2 with TRBJ1-2; maybe TRBD1 (6 bases). Germline V gene data show CDR1 as SNHLY and CDR2 as FYNNEI. The CDR3 runs to 14 residues. V was trimmed by 4 bases and J by 2 bases, leaving 11 bases between them. CDR3 loop: CASSVVQGNYGYTF. CDR3 coding DNA: TGTGCCAGCAGTGTTGTGCAGGGGAACTATGGCTACACCTTC.

The CDR3 region is CASSIDPFSNQPQHF. CDR3 nucleotides: TGTGCCAGTAGTATAGACCCCTTTAGCAATCAGCCCCAGCATTTT. The chain carries TRBV19 and TRBJ1-5; D ambiguous. CDR1 and CDR2 (germline): LNHDA, SQIVND (reference sequence). V was cut by 0 bases and J by 0 bases, with 6 bases left in between. This CDR3 is 15 amino acids long.

With respect to this clonotype: This may come from a read error, since a much larger clone is one base off. The chain links TRBV12-3 or TRBV12-4 to TRBJ2-1; the D call may be TRBD1 or TRBD2 (5 bases each). V gave up 5 bases and J gave up 13 bases, with 15 bases separating them. CDR3 size: 12 residues. As DNA, the CDR3 is TGTGCCAGCAGTACTTTGGGGGAGACCCAGTTCTTC. Residues: CASSTLGETQFF.

DNA for the CDR3: TGTGCCAGCAGCCAAGAAGGACAGTCTCAAGAGACCCAGTACTTC. Amino acid sequence: CASSQEGQSQETQYF. V and J are TRBV4-2 and TRBJ2-5, with D possibly being TRBD1 (6 bases). The CDR3 contains 15 residues. The V end lost 0 bases, the J end lost 2 bases, and 10 bases lay between the germline ends. Germline lookup yields CDR1 LGHNA and CDR2 YNFKEQ.

In this sample, this clonotype turned up a few times. The V gene is TRBV9, the J gene TRBJ1-4, with D perhaps matching TRBD1 (6 bases). This CDR3 comprises 17 residues. The V gene's germline CDR1 is SGDLS and CDR2 YYNGEE. Deletions cut 3 bases from V and 0 bases from J, with 15 bases between. The CDR3 DNA is TGTGCCAGCAGCGCCTCCGGGACACCCACAACTAATGAAAAACTGTTTTTT. Amino acids: CASSASGTPTTNEKLFF.

The sample holds a few counts of this clonotype. This chain connects TRBV2 to TRBJ2-3; D call uncertain. V lost 7 bases to trimming and J lost 0 bases, with 14 bases between them. This CDR3 has 15 residues. Germline CDR1 is SNHLY and CDR2 is FYNNEI. CDR3 region: CASIKNSPSTDTQYF. In nucleotides, the CDR3 is TGTGCCAGCATAAAGAACAGTCCTAGCACAGATACGCAGTATTTT. Full variable domain (missing parts from reference TRBV2 and TRBJ2-3): EPEVTQTPSHQVTQMGQEVILRCVPISNHLYFYWYRQILGQKVEFLVSFYNNEISEKSEIFDDQFSVERPDGSNFTLKIRSTKLEDSAMYFCASIKNSPSTDTQYFGPGTRLTVL.

This chain connects TRBV4-2 to TRBJ2-7; unclear D gene. Trimming took 0 bases from V and 3 from J, leaving 9 bases between them. The CDR3 loop spans 14 amino acids. Per germline, CDR1 LGHNA and CDR2 YNFKEQ. The CDR3 is CASSQDLMDYEQYF. The CDR3 bases are TGTGCCAGCAGCCAAGATCTTATGGACTACGAGCAGTACTTC.

This clonotype was seen ten or more times. V is TRBV3-1 and J is TRBJ2-3; D is possibly TRBD2 (5 bases). The CDR3 is made up of 14 amino acids. The germline gives CDR1 LGHDT, CDR2 YNNKEL (reference sequence). The ends were cut back, 4 bases at V and 0 bases at J, with 8 bases in the middle. The CDR3 spells CASSRASSTDTQYF. CDR3 in DNA: TGTGCCAGCAGCCGAGCTAGCAGCACAGATACGCAGTATTTT.

This chain uses TRBV11-2 with TRBJ2-2, with 13 bases identical to TRBD2. The CDR3 has 19 residues. Germline loops: CDR1 SGHAT, CDR2 FQNNGV. Trimming removed 5 bases from V and 0 bases from J; junction bases left unmatched: 9. The CDR3 loop reads CASSVRGTSGVPNTGELFF. CDR3 DNA: TGTGCCAGCAGCGTACGTGGGACTAGCGGGGTCCCGAACACCGGGGAGCTGTTTTTT.

V usage is TRBV20-1 and J usage is TRBJ2-3, with D hard to call. The germline CDR1 and CDR2 sequences are DFQATT and SNEGSKA (reference sequence). CDR3 length: 16 amino acids. The V gene lost 6 bases and the J gene lost 2 bases, with 21 bases spanning the gap. The CDR3 nucleotides are TGCAGTGCGATTGATAGAACGGGTGACTCCACAGATACGCAGTATTTT. Translation gives CSAIDRTGDSTDTQYF.

The rearrangement joins TRBV20-1 to TRBJ2-1; 8 nucleotides line up with TRBD2. The CDR3 is made up of 17 amino acids. Losses at the gene ends were 5 bases for V and 4 bases for J; bases not matched to a gene: 16. Looked up from germline, CDR1 is DFQATT and CDR2 is SNEGSKA (reference sequence). Here the CDR3 DNA reads TGCAGTGCTGGGCCACTATCGGGGGGGTCCCAATACAATGAGCAGTTCTTC. It yields the protein CSAGPLSGGSQYNEQFF.

The chain is built from TRBV12-3 or TRBV12-4 and TRBJ1-2, with D unresolved. The V end was cut by 6 bases, the J end by 8 bases, with 16 bases between. The CDR3 spans 13 residues. The CDR3 region is CASSKDGSYGYTF. The CDR3 DNA reads as TGTGCCAGCAGCAAGGACGGGTCCTACGGCTACACCTTC.

The chain recombines TRBV2 with TRBJ2-3; a weak D match, TRBD2 (6 bases). Germline V CDR1 and CDR2: SNHLY, FYNNEI. The CDR3 contains 16 residues. Between the trimmed V and J ends, which lost 4 bases and 2 bases, there was a span of 16 bases. The CDR3 loop reads CASSVVWGVTTDTQYF. The CDR3 nucleotides are TGTGCCAGCAGTGTGGTATGGGGGGTGACCACAGATACGCAGTATTTT.

The chain uses TRBV4-2 and TRBJ2-1; 13 nucleotides align to TRBD2. The DNA matches TRBJ2-7 better at its end, which makes the J call doubtful. The CDR3 spans 17 residues. Germline-derived CDR1 and CDR2 are LGHNA and YNFKEQ. The CDR3 reads CASSQATSGGIYNEQYF. CDR3 DNA sequence: TGTGCCAGCAGCCAAGCGACTAGCGGGGGGATCTACAATGAGCAGTACTTC.

The chain combines TRBV14 with TRBJ1-1; D ambiguous. Germline CDR1 reads SGHDN; CDR2 reads FVKESK. This CDR3 is 13 amino acids long. Trimming shortened V by 4 bases and J by 6 bases, and 12 bases separated the two germline ends. CDR3 in DNA: TGTGCCAGCAGCCCATTTTGGGATCCTGAAGCTTTCTTT. This gives the protein CASSPFWDPEAFF. The complete variable domain, with remaining parts taken from reference TRBV14 and TRBJ1-1, reads EAGVTQFPSHSVIEKGQTVTLRCDPISGHDNLYWYRRVMGKEIKFLLHFVKESKQDESGMPNNRFLAERTGGTYSTLKVQPAELEDSGVYFCASSPFWDPEAFFGQGTRLTVV.

This clonotype showed up just once. The chain links TRBV6-2 or TRBV6-3 to TRBJ2-1; either TRBD1 or TRBD2 may fit D (6 bases each). The tail of the sequence fits TRBJ2-7 better, so the J call may be wrong. The CDR3 runs 15 residues. CDR1 is MNHEY, CDR2 SVGEGT, per germline. The CDR3 bases are TGTGCCAGCAGTTACTCGGAGGGGGAGTACAATGAGCAGTACTTC. This codes for CASSYSEGEYNEQYF.

A word on this clonotype: At one boundary the junction diverges from the germline segment, which might be a read error. The chain uses TRBV20-1 and TRBJ2-1, with D uncertain. The CDR3 runs to 14 residues. Germline assignment: CDR1 DFQATT and CDR2 SNEGSKA (reference sequence). The CDR3 here is CSAARRLGYNEQSF. CDR3 nucleotide sequence: TGCAGTGCTGCCCGCAGACTTGGTTACAATGAGCAGTCCTTC.